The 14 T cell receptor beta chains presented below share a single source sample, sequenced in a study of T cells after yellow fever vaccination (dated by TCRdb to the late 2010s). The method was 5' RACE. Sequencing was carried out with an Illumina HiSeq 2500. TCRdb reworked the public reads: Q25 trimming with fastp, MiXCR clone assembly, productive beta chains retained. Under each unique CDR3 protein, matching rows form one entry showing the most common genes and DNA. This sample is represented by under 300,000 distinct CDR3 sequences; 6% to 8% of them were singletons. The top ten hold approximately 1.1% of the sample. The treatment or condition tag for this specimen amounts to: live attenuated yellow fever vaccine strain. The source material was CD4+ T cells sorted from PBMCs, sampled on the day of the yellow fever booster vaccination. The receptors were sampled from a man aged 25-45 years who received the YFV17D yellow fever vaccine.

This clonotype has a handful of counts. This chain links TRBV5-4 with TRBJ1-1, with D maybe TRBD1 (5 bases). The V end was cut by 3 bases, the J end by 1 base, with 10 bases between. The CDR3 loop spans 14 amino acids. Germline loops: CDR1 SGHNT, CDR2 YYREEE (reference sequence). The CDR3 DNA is TGTGCCAGCAGCTCCGCGACAGAGAACACTGAAGCTTTCTTT. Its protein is CASSSATENTEAFF.

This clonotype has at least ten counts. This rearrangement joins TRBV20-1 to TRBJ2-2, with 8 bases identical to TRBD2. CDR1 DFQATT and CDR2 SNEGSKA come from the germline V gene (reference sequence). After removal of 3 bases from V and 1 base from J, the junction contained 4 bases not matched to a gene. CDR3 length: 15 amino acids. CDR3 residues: CSARRAGENTGELFF. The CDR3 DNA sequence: TGCAGTGCTAGGAGAGCGGGGGAGAACACCGGGGAGCTGTTTTTT.

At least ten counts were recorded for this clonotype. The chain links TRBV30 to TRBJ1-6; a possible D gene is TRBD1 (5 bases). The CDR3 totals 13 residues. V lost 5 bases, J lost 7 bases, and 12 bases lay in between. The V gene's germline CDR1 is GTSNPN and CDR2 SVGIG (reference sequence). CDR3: CAWAETDNSPLHF. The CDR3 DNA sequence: TGTGCCTGGGCCGAGACAGACAATTCACCCCTCCACTTT.

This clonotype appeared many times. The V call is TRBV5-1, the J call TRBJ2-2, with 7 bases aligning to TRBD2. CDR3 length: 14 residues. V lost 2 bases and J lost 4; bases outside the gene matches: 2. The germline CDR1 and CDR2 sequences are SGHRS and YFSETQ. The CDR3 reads CASSFGGGTGELFF. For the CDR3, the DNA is TGCGCCAGCAGCTTCGGCGGGGGCACCGGGGAGCTGTTTTTT.

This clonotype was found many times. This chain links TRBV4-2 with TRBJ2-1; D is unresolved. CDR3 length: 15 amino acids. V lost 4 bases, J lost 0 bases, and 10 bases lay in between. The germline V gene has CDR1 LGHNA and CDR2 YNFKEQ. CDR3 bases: TGTGCCAGCAGCCTTTACGGAAACTCCTACAATGAGCAGTTCTTC. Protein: CASSLYGNSYNEQFF.

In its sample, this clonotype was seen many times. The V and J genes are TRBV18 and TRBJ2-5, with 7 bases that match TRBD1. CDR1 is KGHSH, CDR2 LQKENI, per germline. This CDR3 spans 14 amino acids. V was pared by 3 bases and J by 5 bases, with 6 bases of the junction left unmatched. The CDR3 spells CASSPRQGRETQYF. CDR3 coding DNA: TGTGCCAGCTCACCCCGACAGGGAAGGGAGACCCAGTACTTC.

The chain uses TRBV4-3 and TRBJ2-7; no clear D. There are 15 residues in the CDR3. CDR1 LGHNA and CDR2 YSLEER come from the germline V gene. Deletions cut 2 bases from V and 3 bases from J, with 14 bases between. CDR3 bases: TGCGCCAGCAGCCAAACGAGGACGAGAAACTACGAGCAGTACTTC. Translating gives CASSQTRTRNYEQYF.

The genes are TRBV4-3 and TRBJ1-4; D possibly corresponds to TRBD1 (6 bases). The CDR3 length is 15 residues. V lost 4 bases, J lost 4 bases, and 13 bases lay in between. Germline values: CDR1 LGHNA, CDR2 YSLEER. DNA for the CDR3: TGCGCCAGCAGCCGCGGACAGACTAGTAATGAAAAACTGTTTTTT. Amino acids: CASSRGQTSNEKLFF.

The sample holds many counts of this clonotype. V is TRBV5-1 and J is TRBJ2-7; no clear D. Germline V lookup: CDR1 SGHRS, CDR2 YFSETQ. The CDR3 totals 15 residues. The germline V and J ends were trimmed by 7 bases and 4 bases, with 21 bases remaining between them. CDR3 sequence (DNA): TGCGCCAGCTGTGAAATGCCTCAAGTTGGGTACGAGCAGTACTTC. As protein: CASCEMPQVGYEQYF.

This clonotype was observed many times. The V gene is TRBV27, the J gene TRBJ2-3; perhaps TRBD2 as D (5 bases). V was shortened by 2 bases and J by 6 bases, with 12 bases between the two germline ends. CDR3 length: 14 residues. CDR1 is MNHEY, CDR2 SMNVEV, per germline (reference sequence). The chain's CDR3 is CASSLAVRGDTQYF. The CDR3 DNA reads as TGTGCCAGCAGTTTAGCGGTTCGAGGGGATACGCAGTATTTT.

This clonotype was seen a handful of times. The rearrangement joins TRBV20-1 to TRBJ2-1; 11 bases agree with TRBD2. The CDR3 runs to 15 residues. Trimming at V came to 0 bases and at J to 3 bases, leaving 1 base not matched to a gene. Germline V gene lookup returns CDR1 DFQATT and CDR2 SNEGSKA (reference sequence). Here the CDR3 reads CSAREGLADYNEQFF. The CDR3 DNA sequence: TGCAGTGCTAGAGAGGGACTAGCGGACTACAATGAGCAGTTCTTC.

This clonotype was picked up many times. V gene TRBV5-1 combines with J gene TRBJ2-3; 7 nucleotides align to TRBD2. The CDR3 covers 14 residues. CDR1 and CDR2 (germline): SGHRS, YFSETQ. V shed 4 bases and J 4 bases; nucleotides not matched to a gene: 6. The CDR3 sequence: CASSPTSSADTQYF. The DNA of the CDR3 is TGCGCCAGCAGCCCGACTAGCAGCGCAGATACGCAGTATTTT.

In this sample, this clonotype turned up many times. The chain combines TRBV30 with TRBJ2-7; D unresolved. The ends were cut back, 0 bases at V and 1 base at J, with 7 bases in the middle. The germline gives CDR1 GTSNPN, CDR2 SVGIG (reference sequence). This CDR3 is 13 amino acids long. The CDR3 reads CAWSVGFSYEQYF. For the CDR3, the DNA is TGTGCCTGGAGTGTAGGATTTTCCTACGAGCAGTACTTC.

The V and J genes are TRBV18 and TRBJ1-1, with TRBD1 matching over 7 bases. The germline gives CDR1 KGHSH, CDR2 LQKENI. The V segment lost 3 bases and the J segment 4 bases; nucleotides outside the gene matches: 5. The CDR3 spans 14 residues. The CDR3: CASSPWDRGTEAFF. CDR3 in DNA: TGTGCCAGCTCACCCTGGGACAGAGGCACTGAAGCTTTCTTT.